These 17 T cell receptor beta chains originate from one sample sequenced in a study of cytomegalovirus exposure and HLA in healthy donors. It was with 60 Vbeta and 13 Jbeta primers that the PCR ran. The table came from immunoSEQ multiplex PCR; TCRdb's copy has only in-frame clones and leaves some out. The sample contains 100,000 to 150,000 clones, about 76% of which appear only once. Sequences were obtained from PBMCs. Every receptor here comes from a middle-aged woman in good health and CMV-seronegative.

This clone came up once. The chain has TRBV19 and TRBJ2-1; 11 bases align to TRBD2. The CDR3 extends over 15 amino acids. After removal of 5 bases from V and 6 bases from J, the junction contained 6 bases not matched to a gene. Germline loops: CDR1 LNHDA, CDR2 SQIVND (reference sequence). The CDR3 spells CASSYSGGAFNEQFF. The CDR3 DNA sequence: TGTGCCAGTAGTTATAGCGGGGGGGCCTTCAATGAGCAGTTCTTC.

The gene calls are TRBV5-1 and TRBJ2-7, with a tentative D call TRBD2 (6 bases). The germline V gene encodes CDR1 SGHRS and CDR2 YFSETQ. The CDR3 loop spans 14 amino acids. Trimming took off 3 bases at V and 2 bases at J, with 12 bases between the two ends. The chain's CDR3 is CASSSTGLTYEQYF. In DNA form, the CDR3 reads TGCGCCAGCAGCTCCACGGGACTTACCTACGAGCAGTACTTC.

The gene calls are TRBV28 and TRBJ2-3; D is perhaps TRBD2 (6 bases). V was cut by 4 bases and J by 4 bases, with 12 bases left in between. The CDR3 has 14 residues. CDR1 and CDR2 (germline): MDHEN, SYDVKM. The CDR3 is CASSYSGQPDTQYF. As DNA, the CDR3 is TGTGCCAGCAGTTATAGCGGCCAGCCAGATACGCAGTATTTT.

The sample holds a few counts of this clone. This chain joins TRBV2 and TRBJ2-2, with 8 bases identical to TRBD2. The CDR3 runs to 19 residues. Germline CDR1 SNHLY, CDR2 FYNNEI. The V and J ends lost 2 bases and 1 base, in that order; junction bases with no gene match: 12. The CDR3 DNA reads TGTGCCAGCAGTGAAATGGGGCGGGAGGCCCGCAAGAACACCGGGGAGCTGTTTTTT. Amino acids: CASSEMGREARKNTGELFF.

The V gene is TRBV6-5, the J gene TRBJ2-2; unclear D gene. CDR3 length: 14 amino acids. Trimming shortened V by 6 bases and J by 1 base, and 9 bases separated the two germline ends. CDR1 is MNHEY, CDR2 SVGAGI, per germline. CDR3 sequence: CASRVGGNTGELFF. The CDR3, as DNA: TGTGCCAGCAGAGTTGGCGGGAACACCGGGGAGCTGTTTTTT.

This clone was detected a few times. The chain employs TRBV5-1 and TRBJ1-1; D not resolved. Trimming left V 0 bases short and J 1 base short, with 7 bases between. The germline CDR1 and CDR2 sequences are SGHRS and YFSETQ. The CDR3 loop spans 14 amino acids. CDR3 sequence (DNA): TGCGCCAGCAGCTTGGTTCAGGAGAACACTGAAGCTTTCTTT. It yields the protein CASSLVQENTEAFF.

The chain joins TRBV27 to TRBJ2-5; weak D call: TRBD1 (6 bases). In germline, CDR1 is MNHEY, CDR2 SMNVEV (reference sequence). Deletions cut 5 bases from V and 4 bases from J, with 17 bases between. This CDR3 comprises 15 residues. CDR3 DNA: TGTGCCAGCAGTGGAACAGGGTTGGAGGCAGAGACCCAGTACTTC. Its translation: CASSGTGLEAETQYF.

This clone was detected only a few times. The V call is TRBV6-1, the J call TRBJ1-1; weak D call: TRBD1 (5 bases). CDR3 length equals 16 residues. Looked up from germline, CDR1 is MNHNS and CDR2 is SASEGT. Trimming shortened V by 4 bases and J by 6 bases, and 21 bases separated the two germline ends. The CDR3 region is CASSVLFGGLGSEAFF. For the CDR3, the DNA is TGTGCCAGCAGTGTATTATTCGGGGGTTTAGGGTCTGAAGCTTTCTTT.

This chain links TRBV29-1 with TRBJ1-2; possible D gene TRBD1, 5 bases. V gave up 3 bases and J gave up 0 bases, with 8 bases separating them. The CDR3 length is 13 residues. Germline CDR1 is SQVTM and CDR2 is ANQGSEA. The CDR3 here is CSVEAGTNYGYTF. The CDR3 region has the DNA TGCAGCGTTGAGGCAGGGACTAACTATGGCTACACCTTC.

The chain uses TRBV27 and TRBJ2-5, with D tentatively TRBD2 (5 bases). The DNA end favors TRBJ2-7, so the J call may be wrong. There are 18 residues in the CDR3. Germline lookup yields CDR1 MNHEY and CDR2 SMNVEV (reference sequence). CDR3 sequence: CASRASRRIVSPSYEQYF. The CDR3 region has the DNA TGTGCCAGCAGGGCTAGCAGGAGGATCGTATCCCCCTCCTACGAGCAGTACTTC.

The chain combines TRBV18 with TRBJ2-7, with 10 bases aligning to TRBD1. The V segment lost 3 bases and the J segment 4 bases; nucleotides outside the gene matches: 6. Per germline, CDR1 KGHSH and CDR2 LQKENI. The CDR3 is 15 residues long. The CDR3 sequence: CASSPFRDRGYEQYF. CDR3 nucleotides: TGTGCCAGCTCACCGTTCCGGGACAGGGGTTACGAGCAGTACTTC.

This chain joins TRBV28 and TRBJ1-2; D is uncertain. V was trimmed by 4 bases and J by 7 bases, leaving 16 bases between them. This CDR3 spans 14 amino acids. CDR1 is MDHEN, CDR2 SYDVKM, per germline. The CDR3 bases are TGTGCCAGCAGTTCCCCCGGGAGGTGGGGTGGCTACACCTTC. This gives the protein CASSSPGRWGGYTF.

The J gene is TRBJ1-1, the V gene TRBV19, with D maybe TRBD1 (5 bases). The germline V and J ends were trimmed by 4 bases and 0 bases, with 12 bases remaining between them. Germline V CDR1 and CDR2: LNHDA, SQIVND (reference sequence). This CDR3 is built from 15 residues. Here the CDR3 DNA reads TGTGCCAGTAGTAGAAAGGGACTGCTGAACACTGAAGCTTTCTTT. It codes for CASSRKGLLNTEAFF.

This chain joins TRBV19 and TRBJ2-1; TRBD1 aligns across 9 bases. The germline gives CDR1 LNHDA, CDR2 SQIVND (reference sequence). This CDR3 has 14 amino acids. V gave up 1 base and J gave up 7 bases; unmatched junction bases: 2. This chain's CDR3 is CASSIGTGVNEQFF. The CDR3 coding sequence is TGTGCCAGTAGTATAGGGACAGGGGTGAATGAGCAGTTCTTC.

CDR3 sequence reads: CASSGGTGGYWDTEAFF. The DNA for the CDR3 is TGTGCCAGCAGTGGGGGGACAGGGGGCTATTGGGACACTGAAGCTTTCTTT. The chain has TRBV2 and TRBJ1-1; 12 bases align to TRBD1. This CDR3 is 17 amino acids long. Unmatched junction bases numbered 9, after V lost 4 bases and J lost 3 bases. The germline gives CDR1 SNHLY, CDR2 FYNNEI.

This clone was detected a few times. V gene TRBV4-3 combines with J gene TRBJ2-1; tentatively, D is TRBD2 (6 bases). Germline V gene sequence: CDR1 LGHNA, CDR2 YSLEER. The CDR3 sequence is 16 residues long. V dropped 3 bases and J dropped 4 bases, with 16 bases sitting between them. Here the CDR3 DNA reads TGCGCCAGCAGCCAGGAAGGGCGGGGAATTTACAATGAGCAGTTCTTC. Translation: CASSQEGRGIYNEQFF.

This chain uses TRBV27 with TRBJ2-3; the D gene is possibly TRBD2 (5 bases). CDR3 length: 16 residues. V was shortened by 7 bases and J by 0 bases, with 17 bases between the two germline ends. Germline V gives CDR1 MNHEY, CDR2 SMNVEV (reference sequence). In DNA, the CDR3 is TGTGCCAGCAAAAAGGAGGACGCAGGCAGCACAGATACGCAGTATTTT. Translated: CASKKEDAGSTDTQYF.